This TCR beta chain derives from a study of cytomegalovirus exposure and HLA in healthy donors. Use of 60 Vbeta and 13 Jbeta primers characterized the PCR. The repertoire was sequenced with immunoSEQ multiplex PCR; TCRdb's copy has only in-frame clones and lacks some. The sample records some 130,000 clones, roughly 80% being singletons. The V and J ends lost 3 bases and 5 bases, in that order; junction bases with no gene match: 7. CDR3 length equals 16 residues. Germline lookup yields CDR1 SGHRS and CDR2 YFSETQ. This sequence originates from a man in his thirties or forties in good health and CMV-seronegative. The chain uses TRBV5-1 and TRBJ2-1; 11 positions agree with TRBD2. The sample consisted of PBMCs. The CDR3 bases are TGCGCCAGCAGCTACCCTAGCGGGAGGCCTGACAATGAGCAGTTCTTC. Its protein is CASSYPSGRPDNEQFF.